A single sample gave rise to the 2 T cell receptor beta chains below, sequenced in a study of CD8+ T cells in alopecia areata. cDNA serving as the sequencing template came from extracted, reverse transcribed RNA. The method was immunoSEQ multiplex PCR; TCRdb's version includes in-frame clones alone and lacks a portion of them. The repertoire has 290,000 or so clones, none seen only once; the ten largest take 0.9% to 1.5%. Markers used for sorting pooled cutaneous lymph node cells were CD4, CD8alpha, NKG2D, NKG2ACE and others. Sample: CD4+ T cells sorted from a lymph node. These TCRs come from a C3H/HeJ mouse with alopecia areata. MHC haplotype of the mouse line: H2-k.

This clone was counted a few times. Gene and germline names: mouse. This same CDR3 is encoded by further DNA sequences in the sample. CDR3 DNA (partial): TGTGCCAGCGGTGAACAGGGGGGGTATGCT. It specifies CASGEQGGYA. The full CDR3 protein is CASGEQGGYAEQFF. This rearrangement joins TRBV13-2 to TRBJ2-1; a possible D gene is TRBD1 (8 bases). The read ends 4 residues shy of where the CDR3 ends; the end is completed using the germline J gene. V was clipped by 2 bases and J by 4 bases, with 10 bases between them. This CDR3 region has 14 residues. Looked up from germline, CDR1 is NNHNN and CDR2 is SYGAGS (reference sequence).

This clone has just a few counts. Mouse gene names and germline throughout. Sequencing ends 4 residues short of the CDR3 end; the germline J gene provides the rest. J is TRBJ2-5 and V is TRBV13-3; 9 bases agree with TRBD1. The length of the CDR3 is 14 residues. Germline V gives CDR1 NNHDY, CDR2 SYVADS. The CDR3 region is CASSRDRARDTQYF. The sequenced part of the CDR3 DNA is TGTGCCAGCAGTCGGGACAGGGCGCGGGAC. The full variable domain, with the rest looked up from reference TRBV13-3 and TRBJ2-5, is EAAVTQSPRSKVAVTGGKVTLSCHQTNNHDYMYWYRQDTGHGLRLIHYSYVADSTEKGDIPDGYKASRPSQENFSLILELASLSQTAVYFCASSRDRARDTQYFGPGTRLLVL.